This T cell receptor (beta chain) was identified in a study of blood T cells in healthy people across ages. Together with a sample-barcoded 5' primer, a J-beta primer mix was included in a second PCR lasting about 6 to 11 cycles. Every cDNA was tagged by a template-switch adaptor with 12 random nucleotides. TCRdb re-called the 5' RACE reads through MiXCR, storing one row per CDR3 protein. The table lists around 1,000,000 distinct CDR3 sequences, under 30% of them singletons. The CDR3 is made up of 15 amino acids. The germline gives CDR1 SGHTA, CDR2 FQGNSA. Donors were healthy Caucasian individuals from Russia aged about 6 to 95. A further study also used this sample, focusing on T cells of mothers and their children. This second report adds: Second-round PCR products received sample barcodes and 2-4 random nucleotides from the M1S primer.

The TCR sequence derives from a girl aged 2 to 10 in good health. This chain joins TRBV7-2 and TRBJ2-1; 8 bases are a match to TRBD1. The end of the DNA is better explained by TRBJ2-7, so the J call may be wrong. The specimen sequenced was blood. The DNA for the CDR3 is TGTGCCAGCAGCTTAGTGCCTGGGACAGGATACGAGCAGTACTTC. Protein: CASSLVPGTGYEQYF.